A single T cell receptor beta chain is shown here with its context. Original processing notes: It was from reference gene primer amplification that nucleated cell counts were estimated. TCRdb keeps only in-frame clones here, not all; method: immunoSEQ multiplex PCR. V and J calls and clone size are given by that table; D and trimming were obtained from the DNA. The sample yields 200,000 to 300,000 clones, more than 75% seen once. These data belong to a study of blood T cell repertoires in COVID-19. On the study more broadly: From the United States, Italy and Spain came samples of acute and convalescent COVID-19. T cells, B-cell-depleted T cells, or PBMCs provided the cDNA or gDNA that served as material.

V trimming: 4 bases; J trimming: 0 bases; junction bases outside the gene matches: 11. This CDR3 comprises 18 residues. In germline, CDR1 is LNHDA, CDR2 SQIVND (reference sequence). The V gene is TRBV19, the J gene TRBJ2-3, with TRBD2 matching 9 bases. The source material was peripheral blood. The source is a woman aged 40 to 50 who had recovered from COVID-19. The CDR3 DNA is TGTGCCAGTAGTAGGGGCGCTAGCGGGAACCCTAGCACAGATACGCAGTATTTT. It encodes CASSRGASGNPSTDTQYF. The entire variable domain, with the rest obtained from reference TRBV19 and TRBJ2-3, is as follows: DGGITQSPKYLFRKEGQNVTLSCEQNLNHDAMYWYRQDPGQGLRLIYYSQIVNDFQKGDIAEGYSVSREKKESFPLTVTSAQKNPTAFYLCASSRGASGNPSTDTQYFGPGTRLTVL.